This section outlines one T cell receptor beta chain sequence together with its context. This record belongs to a study of regulatory T cells in long-lasting Graves disease. Study-level background: With positive TSH receptor antibodies and over 5 years of antithyroid drugs, Graves' disease was considered persistent.

To make TCR beta libraries, researchers used iRepertoire HTBI primers and Arm-PCR of CDR3 regions. TCRdb re-analysed the multiplex PCR reads in MiXCR, keeping a single row per CDR3 protein. The sample lists some 440,000 distinct CDR3 sequences, less than 25% occurring once. CDR3 length: 18 amino acids. V shed 6 bases and J 4 bases; nucleotides not matched to a gene: 13. The germline CDR1 and CDR2 sequences are LNHDA and SQIVND (reference sequence). Time point specified: persistent/refractory GD, antithyroid drugs over 5 years with positive TRAb. Making the TCR library involved RNA that had been extracted from PBMCs.

The clonotype comes from a female donor with Graves disease. V gene TRBV19 combines with J gene TRBJ2-2; 11 nucleotides align to TRBD2. This specimen consisted of peripheral blood mononuclear cells (PBMCs), obtained when the disease was refractory, from a patient treated with antithyroid drugs. CDR3 in DNA: TGTGCCAGTAGCCCAAGACTGGGACTAGCGGAAACCACCGGGGAGCTGTTTTTT. Protein product: CASSPRLGLAETTGELFF.